The T cell receptor (beta chain) described here comes from a study of human T cells and chemical hapten exposure. TCRdb re-called the RACE reads with MiXCR, one entry per CDR3 protein. The sample consists of about 110,000 distinct CDR3 sequences, more than 10% of them appearing once. Sample time point: pre-sensitization, week 0. As for treatment: therapeutic diphenylcyclopropenone sensitization with weekly scalp DPC. This clonotype was detected only a few times. Trimming took 6 bases from V and 5 from J, leaving 19 bases between them. In germline, CDR1 is DFQATT, CDR2 SNEGSKA (reference sequence). The CDR3 consists of 15 residues.

The input for sequencing was whole blood, taken in connection with sensitization to the hapten diphenylcyclopropenone (DPC). The chain recombines TRBV20-1 with TRBJ2-2; tentatively, D is TRBD2 (6 bases). This receptor was obtained from a woman between 50 and 59 years old with alopecia areata. Some clones in this sample may be carry-over from other donors' samples. The CDR3 sequence: CSASGLLLGTGELFF. The CDR3 DNA follows: TGCAGTGCGTCGGGACTGCTCTTGGGGACCGGGGAGCTGTTTTTT.